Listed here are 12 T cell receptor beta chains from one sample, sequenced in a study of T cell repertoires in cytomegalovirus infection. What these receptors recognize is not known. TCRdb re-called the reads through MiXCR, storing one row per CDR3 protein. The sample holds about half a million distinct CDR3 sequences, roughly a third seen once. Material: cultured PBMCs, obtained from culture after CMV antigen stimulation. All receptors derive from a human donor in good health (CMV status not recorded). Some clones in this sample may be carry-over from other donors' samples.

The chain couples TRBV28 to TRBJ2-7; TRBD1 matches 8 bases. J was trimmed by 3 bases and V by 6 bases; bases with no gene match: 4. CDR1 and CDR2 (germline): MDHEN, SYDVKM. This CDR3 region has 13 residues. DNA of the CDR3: TGTGCCAGCAGGCAGGGGGCTAACTACGAGCAGTACTTC. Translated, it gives CASRQGANYEQYF.

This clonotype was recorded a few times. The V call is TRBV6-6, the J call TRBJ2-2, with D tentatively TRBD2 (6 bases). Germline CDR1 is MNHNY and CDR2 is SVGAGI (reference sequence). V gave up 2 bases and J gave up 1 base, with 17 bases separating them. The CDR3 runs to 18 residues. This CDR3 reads CASSYMGWRRENTGELFF. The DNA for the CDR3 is TGTGCCAGCAGTTACATGGGCTGGCGGAGGGAGAACACCGGGGAGCTGTTTTTT.

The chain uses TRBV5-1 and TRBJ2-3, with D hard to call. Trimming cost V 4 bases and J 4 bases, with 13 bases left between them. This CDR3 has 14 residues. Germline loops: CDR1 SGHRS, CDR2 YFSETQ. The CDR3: CASSQSLGSDTQYF. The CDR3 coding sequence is TGCGCCAGCAGCCAGAGCCTAGGCTCAGATACGCAGTATTTT.

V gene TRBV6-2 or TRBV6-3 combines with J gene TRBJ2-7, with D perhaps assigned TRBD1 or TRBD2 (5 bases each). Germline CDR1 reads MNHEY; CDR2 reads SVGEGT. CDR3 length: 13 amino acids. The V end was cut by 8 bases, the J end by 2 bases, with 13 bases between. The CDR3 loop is CASLGTTTYEQYF. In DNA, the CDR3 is TGTGCCAGCCTCGGGACCACCACCTACGAGCAGTACTTC.

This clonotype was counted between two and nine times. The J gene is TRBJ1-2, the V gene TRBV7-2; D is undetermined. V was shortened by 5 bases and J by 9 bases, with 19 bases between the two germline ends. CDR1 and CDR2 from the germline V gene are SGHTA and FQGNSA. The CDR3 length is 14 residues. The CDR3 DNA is TGTGCCAGCAGCCGCCACCTAAAGGGAGAAAGCTACACCTTC. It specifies CASSRHLKGESYTF.

DNA of the CDR3: TGTGCCAGCAGCCCAGACGGCGGGACCCAAGAGACCCAGTACTTC. Protein sequence: CASSPDGGTQETQYF. The chain carries TRBV11-3 and TRBJ2-5, with D tentatively TRBD2 (6 bases). V lost 5 bases and J 1 base, leaving 14 bases between the germline ends. The CDR3 consists of 15 residues. The V gene's germline CDR1 is SGHNT and CDR2 YENEEA.

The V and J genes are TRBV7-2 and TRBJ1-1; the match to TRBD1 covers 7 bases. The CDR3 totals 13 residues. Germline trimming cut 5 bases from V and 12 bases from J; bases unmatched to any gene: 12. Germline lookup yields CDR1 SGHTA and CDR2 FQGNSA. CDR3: CASSLDRRQGPFF. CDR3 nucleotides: TGTGCCAGCAGCCTGGATCGGAGACAGGGACCTTTCTTT.

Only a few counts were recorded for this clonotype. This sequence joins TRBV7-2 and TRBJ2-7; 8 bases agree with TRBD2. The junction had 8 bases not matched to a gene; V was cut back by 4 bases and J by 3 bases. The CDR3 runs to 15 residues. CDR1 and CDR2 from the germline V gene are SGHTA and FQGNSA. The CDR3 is CASSSSGSRGYEQYF. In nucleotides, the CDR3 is TGTGCCAGCAGCTCGAGCGGGAGCCGGGGCTACGAGCAGTACTTC.

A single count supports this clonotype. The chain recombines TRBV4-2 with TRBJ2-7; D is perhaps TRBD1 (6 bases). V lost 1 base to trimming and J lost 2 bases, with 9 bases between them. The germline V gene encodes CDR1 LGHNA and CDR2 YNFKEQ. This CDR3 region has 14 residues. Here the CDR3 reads CASSQAGDTYEQYF. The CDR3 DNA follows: TGTGCCAGCAGCCAAGCTGGGGACACCTACGAGCAGTACTTC.

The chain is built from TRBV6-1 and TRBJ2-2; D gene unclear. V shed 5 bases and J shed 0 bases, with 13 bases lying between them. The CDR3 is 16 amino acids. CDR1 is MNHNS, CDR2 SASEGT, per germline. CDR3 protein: CASSYRKGPNTGELFF. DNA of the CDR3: TGTGCCAGCAGTTACCGCAAGGGCCCGAACACCGGGGAGCTGTTTTTT.

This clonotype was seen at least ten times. The CDR3 nucleotides are TGTGCCAGCACCCCCGTCCCGACCGGGGAGCTGTTTTTT. It encodes CASTPVPTGELFF. The chain recombines TRBV7-2 with TRBJ2-2; D not resolved. The V end lost 7 bases, the J end lost 5 bases, and 11 bases lay between the germline ends. This CDR3 has 13 amino acids. Per the germline V gene, CDR1 is SGHTA and CDR2 is FQGNSA.

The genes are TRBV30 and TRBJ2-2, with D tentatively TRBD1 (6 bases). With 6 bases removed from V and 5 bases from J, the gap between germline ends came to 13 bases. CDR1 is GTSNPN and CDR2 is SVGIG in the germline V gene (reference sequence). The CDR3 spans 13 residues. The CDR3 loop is CACSQGLTGELFF. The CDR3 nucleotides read TGTGCCTGTTCACAGGGTCTTACCGGGGAGCTGTTTTTT. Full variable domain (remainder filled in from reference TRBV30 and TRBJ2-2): SQTIHQWPATLVQPVGSPLSLECTVEGTSNPNLYWYRQAAGRGLQLLFYSVGIGQISSEVPQNLSASRPQDRQFILSSKKLLLSDSGFYLCACSQGLTGELFFGEGSRLTVL.